The TCR beta chain under discussion was sequenced for a study of shared clonotypes between healthy human individuals. General observations from the study: Clonotype sharing among donors was thought likely to change with sequencing depth. Naive subsets generally had larger estimated richness than memory subsets.

Produced via immunoSEQ multiplex PCR; TCRdb's table is partial and in-frame only. Of 950,000 to 1,100,000 clones in the sample, around 78% were seen once. CD4+ cells were split into CD45RA+ naive and CD45RA-negative memory subsets. In the case of this clone: Its antigen is not known. Different DNA sequences within this sample yield the same CDR3.

The specimen sequenced was memory CD4+ T cells from PBMCs. Subset of the sample: CD45RA-negative fraction. The source is a man aged 18 to 29 in good health. Some clones in this sample may be carry-over from other donors' samples.

CDR3 region: CASSYSGQSTDTQYF. The CDR3, as DNA: TGTGCCAGCAGTTACTCGGGACAGAGCACAGATACGCAGTATTTT. The rearrangement links TRBV6-6 to TRBJ2-3, with TRBD1 matching over 7 bases. This CDR3 has 15 amino acids. After removal of 0 bases from V and 0 bases from J, the junction contained 0 bases not matched to a gene. Germline CDR1 MNHNY, CDR2 SVGAGI (reference sequence).